This paragraph reports one T cell receptor beta chain. This sample was included in a study of blood T cell repertoires in COVID-19. Study-level information: There were acute and convalescent COVID-19 samples, and they came from the United States, Italy and Spain. T cells, B-cell-depleted T cells, or PBMCs provided the cDNA or gDNA that served as material.

The recovered donors of Cohort 3 showed two negative PCRs, clearance, or symptom resolution. Source study methods: Amplifying reference gene primers gave estimates of nucleated cell counts. Repertoires were generated with immunoSEQ multiplex PCR, while TCRdb's copy carries only in-frame clones and drops some. V and J calls and clone size are given by that table; D and trimming were obtained from the DNA. The repertoire holds around 300,000 clones, with roughly 85% as singletons. Germline loops: CDR1 LNHDA, CDR2 SQIVND (reference sequence). The V and J ends lost 1 base and 8 bases respectively, with 14 bases between them. The CDR3 totals 15 residues.

The specimen sequenced was PBMCs or T cells enriched from blood (not recorded which). The chain is built from TRBV19 and TRBJ1-4; D is uncertain. This TCR derives from a woman in her forties or fifties who had recovered from COVID-19. The CDR3 is CASSIGGTTREKLFF. The CDR3 DNA is TGTGCCAGTAGTATAGGAGGCACAACGAGGGAAAAACTGTTTTTT.